The 20 T cell receptor beta chains given below trace back to one sample, sequenced in a study of blood T cell repertoires in COVID-19. Profiling relied on immunoSEQ multiplex PCR, and the TCRdb table lists in-frame clones only, not all of them. The sample lists more than 40,000 clones, about 88% occurring once. The specimen was PBMCs or T cells enriched from blood (not recorded which). The source is a woman aged 50 to 65 who had recovered from COVID-19.

The gene calls are TRBV19 and TRBJ2-2, with 9 bases aligning to TRBD1. The length of the CDR3 is 13 residues. Germline V gives CDR1 LNHDA, CDR2 SQIVND (reference sequence). V gave up 10 bases and J gave up 6 bases; unmatched junction bases: 6. Written as DNA, the CDR3 is TGTGCCACCCGGGACAGGGTACCCGGGGAGCTGTTTTTT. It is translated as CATRDRVPGELFF.

This clone was picked up a small number of times. The chain employs TRBV6-5 and TRBJ1-1, with 8 bases that match TRBD1. CDR1 is MNHEY, CDR2 SVGAGI, per germline. The CDR3 runs to 15 residues. J lost 1 base, V lost 2 bases, and 3 bases had no gene match. CDR3 coding DNA: TGTGCCAGCAGTTACGACAGGGGCCCGAACACTGAAGCTTTCTTT. This gives the protein CASSYDRGPNTEAFF.

This clone was observed a single time. The rearrangement links TRBV19 to TRBJ1-1, with 7 nucleotides matching TRBD1. Trimming cost V 3 bases and J 0 bases; bases outside gene matches: 10. CDR1 and CDR2 from the germline V gene are LNHDA and SQIVND (reference sequence). The CDR3 contains 17 residues. This CDR3 reads CASSMPRGSPMNTEAFF. DNA for the CDR3: TGTGCCAGTAGTATGCCCAGGGGGTCCCCCATGAACACTGAAGCTTTCTTT. The complete variable domain, with remaining parts taken from reference TRBV19 and TRBJ1-1, reads DGGITQSPKYLFRKEGQNVTLSCEQNLNHDAMYWYRQDPGQGLRLIYYSQIVNDFQKGDIAEGYSVSREKKESFPLTVTSAQKNPTAFYLCASSMPRGSPMNTEAFFGQGTRLTVV.

The chain is built from TRBV30 and TRBJ1-4; the D gene is possibly TRBD1 (6 bases). CDR3 length equals 16 residues. CDR1 is GTSNPN and CDR2 is SVGIG in the germline V gene (reference sequence). Trimming removed 0 bases at V and 4 bases at J, with 15 bases between. This CDR3 is CAWSVPVRGFNEKLFF. In DNA, the CDR3 is TGTGCCTGGAGTGTACCAGTGAGGGGGTTTAATGAAAAACTGTTTTTT.

This chain uses TRBV24-1 with TRBJ2-3, with 9 positions matching TRBD2. Germline-derived CDR1 and CDR2 are KGHDR and SFDVKD. The V gene end was trimmed by 3 bases and the J gene end by 3 bases; junction bases not matched to a gene: 12. There are 18 residues in the CDR3. CDR3 residues: CATSDPSGREGVTDTQYF. The CDR3 bases are TGTGCCACCAGTGATCCCTCGGGGCGGGAGGGCGTAACAGATACGCAGTATTTT.

V and J are TRBV28 and TRBJ2-5; 8 nucleotides agree with TRBD2. The CDR3 contains 15 residues. V shed 2 bases, J shed 7 bases, and the junction held 9 bases outside the gene matches. Germline V gene lookup returns CDR1 MDHEN and CDR2 SYDVKM. Here the CDR3 DNA reads TGTGCCAGCAGTTTAAGTAGCGGGGCTCCCGGGACCCAGTACTTC. Translated, it gives CASSLSSGAPGTQYF.

V is TRBV3-1 (or the pseudogene TRBV3-2) and J is TRBJ2-3, with TRBD2 matching over 11 bases. The CDR3 has 16 residues. Germline CDR1 and CDR2: LGHDT and YNNKEL (reference sequence). Trimming took 0 bases from V and 6 from J; bases not matched to a gene: 5. In DNA form, the CDR3 reads TGTGCCAGCAGCCAAGATCTAGCGGGGGGACGGGATACGCAGTATTTT. This codes for CASSQDLAGGRDTQYF.

This chain links TRBV27 with TRBJ2-1; 8 nucleotides agree with TRBD2. The CDR3 has 14 residues. The trim removed 5 bases at V and 7 bases at J, leaving 7 bases unmatched. Germline values: CDR1 MNHEY, CDR2 SMNVEV (reference sequence). Here the CDR3 DNA reads TGTGCCAGCAGTATACGAAGCGGGAGTAATGAGCAGTTCTTC. This gives the protein CASSIRSGSNEQFF.

This chain uses TRBV30 with TRBJ1-5; a possible D gene is TRBD1 (5 bases). The germline V and J ends were trimmed by 2 bases and 3 bases, with 8 bases remaining between them. From germline, CDR1 is GTSNPN and CDR2 SVGIG (reference sequence). The length of the CDR3 is 13 residues. The CDR3 loop is CAWSSRDNQPQHF. The CDR3 coding sequence is TGTGCCTGGAGTTCCAGGGACAATCAGCCCCAGCATTTT.

This chain uses TRBV5-1 with TRBJ2-5, with D perhaps TRBD1 (5 bases). Trimming stripped 0 bases from V and 2 bases from J, with 8 bases between. The CDR3 is 14 residues long. From germline, CDR1 is SGHRS and CDR2 YFSETQ. In DNA, the CDR3 is TGCGCCAGCAGCTTGGGGGGCGGACAAGAGACCCAGTACTTC. Its protein is CASSLGGGQETQYF.

The chain uses TRBV5-1 and TRBJ2-7; 8 bases line up with TRBD1. This CDR3 is 15 amino acids long. Germline V lookup: CDR1 SGHRS, CDR2 YFSETQ. V lost 4 bases, J lost 7 bases, and 13 bases stayed unmatched. The CDR3 sequence is CASSTGQGVRGEQYF. Written as DNA, the CDR3 is TGCGCCAGCAGCACCGGACAGGGAGTTCGAGGAGAGCAGTACTTC. Together with reference TRBV5-1 and TRBJ2-7, the CDR3 gives the full variable domain: KAGVTQTPRYLIKTRGQQVTLSCSPISGHRSVSWYQQTPGQGLQFLFEYFSETQRNKGNFPGRFSGRQFSNSRSEMNVSTLELGDSALYLCASSTGQGVRGEQYFGPGTRLTVT.

Here the CDR3 reads CASSFPGEGYEQYF. CDR3 nucleotide sequence: TGTGCCAGCAGTTTTCCAGGGGAAGGGTACGAGCAGTACTTC. The chain uses TRBV28 and TRBJ2-7; TRBD1 might be the D (6 bases). CDR3 length equals 14 residues. Trimming pared 3 bases from V and 4 bases from J, leaving 13 bases between. Looked up from germline, CDR1 is MDHEN and CDR2 is SYDVKM.

The rearrangement joins TRBV15 to TRBJ2-5, with a weak D call TRBD1 (6 bases). Germline values: CDR1 LNHNV, CDR2 YYDKDF (reference sequence). Between the trimmed V and J ends, which lost 1 base and 2 bases, there was a span of 17 bases. There are 17 residues in the CDR3. The CDR3 DNA reads as TGTGCCACCAGCAGAGGGATGATGCGGACAGTTCAAGAGACCCAGTACTTC. Its protein is CATSRGMMRTVQETQYF.

The V call is TRBV4-1, the J call TRBJ2-5; TRBD2 agrees at 8 bases. CDR1 is MGHRA, CDR2 YSYEKL, per germline. This CDR3 has 17 amino acids. V lost 4 bases, J lost 2 bases, and 12 bases stayed unmatched. The CDR3 nucleotides read TGCGCCAGCAGCCGATTCGCTGTACTAGCGGTACAAGAGACCCAGTACTTC. Its protein is CASSRFAVLAVQETQYF.

The DNA for the CDR3 is TGTGCCAGCAGCTTAGCGCTTGGGGGGTTTGAGGAAAAACTGTTTTTT. Translating it yields CASSLALGGFEEKLFF. V gene TRBV7-8 combines with J gene TRBJ1-4, with a possible D match to TRBD1 (5 bases). This CDR3 is built from 16 residues. Germline V gives CDR1 SGHVS, CDR2 FQNEAQ. V lost 0 bases to trimming and J lost 8 bases, with 16 bases between them.

The gene calls are TRBV29-1 and TRBJ2-3; 8 nucleotides align to TRBD1. Germline CDR1 reads SQVTM; CDR2 reads ANQGSEA. The CDR3 is 15 residues long. J was trimmed by 5 bases and V by 7 bases; bases with no gene match: 14. This chain's CDR3 is CSADLDRVLQDTQYF. DNA for the CDR3: TGCAGCGCTGACTTGGACAGGGTTTTGCAAGATACGCAGTATTTT.

The chain employs TRBV19 and TRBJ2-5; 7 bases map to TRBD2. The CDR3 length is 13 residues. CDR1 is LNHDA and CDR2 is SQIVND in the germline V gene (reference sequence). V was pared by 5 bases and J by 3 bases, with 3 bases of the junction left unmatched. The CDR3 sequence is CASSPAGEETQYF. The CDR3 DNA reads as TGTGCCAGTAGTCCTGCGGGGGAAGAGACCCAGTACTTC.

The gene calls are TRBV5-4 and TRBJ2-5, with TRBD2 matching 9 bases. This CDR3 spans 17 amino acids. The V gene end was trimmed by 6 bases and the J gene end by 5 bases; junction bases not matched to a gene: 17. Per the germline V gene, CDR1 is SGHNT and CDR2 is YYREEE (reference sequence). The CDR3 DNA reads as TGTGCCAGCACAAGCCAGGTGGGGCTAGCGGGACGGGAGACCCAGTACTTC. This encodes CASTSQVGLAGRETQYF. The full variable domain, rest sourced from reference TRBV5-4 and TRBJ2-5, is ETGVTQSPTHLIKTRGQQVTLRCSSQSGHNTVSWYQQALGQGPQFIFQYYREEENGRGNFPPRFSGLQFPNYSSELNVNALELDDSALYLCASTSQVGLAGRETQYFGPGTRLLVL.

The chain is built from TRBV7-2 and TRBJ1-5; D gene unclear. V shed 5 bases and J shed 0 bases, with 2 bases lying between them. CDR1 SGHTA and CDR2 FQGNSA come from the germline V gene. The length of the CDR3 is 12 residues. The CDR3 loop reads CASSRSNQPQHF. DNA of the CDR3: TGTGCCAGCAGCCGTAGCAATCAGCCCCAGCATTTT.

The J gene is TRBJ1-3, the V gene TRBV19, with unresolved D. Germline values: CDR1 LNHDA, CDR2 SQIVND (reference sequence). CDR3 length: 16 amino acids. Trimming cost V 6 bases and J 0 bases, with 15 bases left between them. The CDR3 nucleotides read TGTGCCAGTAGCCACCCCCCGGGAGACTCTGGAAACACCATATATTTT. It yields the protein CASSHPPGDSGNTIYF.